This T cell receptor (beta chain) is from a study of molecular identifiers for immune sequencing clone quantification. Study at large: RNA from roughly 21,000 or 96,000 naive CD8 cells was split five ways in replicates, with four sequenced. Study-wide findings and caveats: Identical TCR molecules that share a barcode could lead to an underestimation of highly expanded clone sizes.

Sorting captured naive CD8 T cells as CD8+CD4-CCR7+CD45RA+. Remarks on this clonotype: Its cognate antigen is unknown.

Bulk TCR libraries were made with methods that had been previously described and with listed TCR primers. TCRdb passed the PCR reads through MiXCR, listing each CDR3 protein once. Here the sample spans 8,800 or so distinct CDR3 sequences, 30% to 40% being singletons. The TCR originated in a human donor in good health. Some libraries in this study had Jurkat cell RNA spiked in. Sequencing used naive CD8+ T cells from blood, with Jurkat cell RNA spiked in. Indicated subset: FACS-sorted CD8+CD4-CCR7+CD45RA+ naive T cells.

The DNA of the CDR3 is TGCAGCGTTGACCATACCGGGACAGGGGCGAACACCGGGGAGCTGTTTTTT. Its protein is CSVDHTGTGANTGELFF. The rearrangement uses TRBV29-1 and TRBJ2-2; 10 nucleotides agree with TRBD1. Germline V gene data show CDR1 as SQVTM and CDR2 as ANQGSEA. V lost 3 bases, J lost 0 bases, and 7 bases stayed unmatched. This CDR3 region has 17 residues.